This passage covers 5 T cell receptor beta chains from one sample sequenced in a study of CD8+CD57+ T cells in acquired aplastic anemia. The TCR beta profiling, which covered VDJ combination and CDR3 sequence, was carried out using genomic DNA as the template. From the reads, TCRdb called clonotypes with MiXCR, one entry per CDR3 protein. The table records approximately 170,000 distinct CDR3 sequences, approximately 44% of them present only once. Those patients picked for sequencing had displayed CD8+CD57+ cell expansion on flow cytometry. Sequences were obtained from sorted CD4+, CD8+, or CD8+CD57+ T cells (not recorded which) from PBMCs. Receptors originate from a human donor with aplastic anemia.

This clonotype was counted at least ten times. The J gene is TRBJ1-2, the V gene TRBV5-8; TRBD1 matches at 7 bases. The germline gives CDR1 SGHTS, CDR2 YDEGEE. J was trimmed by 7 bases and V by 4 bases; bases with no gene match: 13. CDR3 size: 15 residues. The DNA of the CDR3 is TGTGCCAGCAGCCCGACCCCGGACAGGTCGGCTGGCTACACCTTC. Translation: CASSPTPDRSAGYTF.

The genes are TRBV10-3 and TRBJ2-1; D gene uncertain. CDR1 ENHRY and CDR2 SYGVKD come from the germline V gene. This CDR3 is built from 14 residues. V shed 6 bases and J shed 7 bases, with 16 bases lying between them. The CDR3 loop is CAIRNINHENEQFF. CDR3 bases: TGTGCCATCAGGAACATCAATCACGAGAATGAGCAGTTCTTC.

A single count supports this clonotype. A much larger clone lies one base from this, so it may be a read error. The genes are TRBV3-1 and TRBJ2-3; D is perhaps TRBD2 (7 bases). This CDR3 has 13 residues. V was trimmed by 4 bases and J by 6 bases, leaving 11 bases between them. CDR1 and CDR2 from the germline V gene are LGHDT and YNNKEL (reference sequence). CDR3: CASSLEGGDTQYF. DNA of the CDR3: TGTGCCAGCAGCCTAGAGGGGGGGGATACGCAGTATTTT.

The chain couples TRBV4-3 to TRBJ1-4; D not certain. This CDR3 is built from 14 residues. The germline CDR1 and CDR2 sequences are LGHNA and YSLEER. V was trimmed by 0 bases and J by 8 bases, leaving 10 bases between them. CDR3 protein: CASSQDNLREKLFF. The CDR3 coding sequence is TGCGCCAGCAGCCAAGATAACCTTCGGGAAAAACTGTTTTTT.

Many counts were recorded for this clonotype. The chain has TRBV7-9 and TRBJ2-3; no firm D call. The V and J ends lost 2 bases and 5 bases respectively, with 8 bases between them. The CDR3 extends over 13 amino acids. CDR1 and CDR2 (germline): SEHNR, FQNEAQ (reference sequence). CDR3 DNA sequence: TGTGCCAGCAGCTTAATGACGGGAGATACGCAGTATTTT. Residues: CASSLMTGDTQYF.